This TCR beta chain stems from a study of T cell responses to AZD1222 COVID-19 vaccine. Profiling relied on immunoSEQ multiplex PCR, and the TCRdb table lists in-frame clones only, not all of them. The sample contains some 200,000 clones, over 80% of which appear only once. Germline-derived CDR1 and CDR2 are ENHRY and SYGVKD. With V trimmed by 6 bases and J by 7 bases, 6 bases remained unmatched. The CDR3 runs to 14 residues. Material: peripheral blood, obtained on day 0 of AZD1222 vaccination. The receptor's source is an adult in good health. This chain connects TRBV10-3 to TRBJ1-5, with TRBD1 matching over 10 bases. CDR3 residues: CAISTGTGDQPQHF. CDR3 nucleotide sequence: TGTGCCATCAGCACCGGGACAGGGGACCAGCCCCAGCATTTT.